This entry concerns a single TCR beta chain. Its antigen is still unknown. Per-base quality was not reported, and no clone a single base away is much larger than it. CD4+ and CD8+ cells were isolated by positive magnetic bead selection on an AutoMACS, and purity was checked by flow cytometry. Clonal expansions were first screened by flow cytometry with a TCR V beta antibody panel, then characterized by TCRB deep sequencing of sorted CD8+ fractions. Peripheral blood mononuclear cells were obtained using density gradient separation with Ficoll-Paque PLUS. DNA from CD4-enriched, CD8-enriched or PBMC samples was extracted using Nucleospin Tissue or Tissue XS kits and then quantified on a Qubit 2.0 fluorometer. The sample originates from a study of somatic mutations in cytotoxic T cells in rheumatoid arthritis listed by TCRdb under 2017. In the study overall: Patient peripheral blood (around 30 ml EDTA) was drawn right after diagnosis and before any treatment started. TCRB deep sequencing covered over 55 patients with rheumatoid arthritis along with about 20 healthy controls. Patients and controls did not essentially differ in median age, which was nearly identical between the groups. The study asked whether expanded CD8+ T-cell clones in newly diagnosed, untreated rheumatoid arthritis carry somatic mutations, and used TCRB deep sequencing to characterize clonality. Sorted V beta1+ cells also underwent TCRB sequencing, and some V beta antibody-stained T-cell populations were flow-sorted at nearly 100% purity on a FACSAria II or Sony SH800.

Points the paper makes about the study in general: CD8+ T-cell clonality did not differ significantly between rheumatoid arthritis patients and age-matched healthy controls. In patients, CD8+ clonality rose with age (Spearman r ~ 0.5), which was not the case in healthy controls. The finding that TRBV07 was slightly underrepresented in patients was left unadjusted for multiple comparisons. In about an eighth of the roughly 65 patients, more than 20% of CD8+ cells belonged to the largest CD8+ clone, while several identical CD8+ TCRB sequences were shared between blood and synovial fluid. Viral specificity could not be ruled out by absence from virus-specific databases, and the antigen targets of the expanded CD8+ clones remained unknown.

Genomic DNA underwent TCRB CDR3 sequencing using the immunoSEQ assay. From the authors' description of their analysis: Patient CD8+ clones larger than 1% were compared against published virus-specific TCRB sequences, and only a few matched. Nothing other than productive TCRB rearrangements was included in the analyses. Clonality was calculated as a Shannon entropy-based productive clonality index, and a clone was defined by a unique TCRB CDR3 sequence. The template counts of each clone relative to the total templates per sample were used to calculate repertoire overlap between two samples. A correlation with a Spearman r of roughly 0.61 was found between V-gene usage by flow cytometry and V-gene usage by TCRB sequencing. This is the immuneACCESS table as TCRdb keeps it, with only in-frame sequences that have V and J called. A part of the clones is gone; compared with another copy, unresolved V genes explain less than half, and the rest is unexplained. The D gene and trimming were derived from the DNA, and the V and J assignments and clone size from that table. This sample comprises 3,500 to 4,500 clones, roughly 72% of them detected only once. Of the sample, roughly 40% is held by the ten largest clones.

CDR1 is given as SGHAT and CDR2 as FQNNGV, both from the germline V gene. The V end gives up 2 bases and the J end 1 base, leaving 7 bases in the junction not matched to a gene. Inclusive of the bounding cysteine and phenylalanine, the CDR3 is 18 residues long. CDR3 DNA is the only sequence kept; it has 54 bases, read in frame from the first base. The receptor comes from an adult with rheumatoid arthritis. Material for sequencing was CD8+ T cells sorted from blood. The chain uses TRBV11-2 and TRBJ2-3; 12 nucleotides in the junction match TRBD2. This receptor has the CDR3 CASSLRLAGGRGTDTQYF. The base sequence is TGTGCCAGCAGCTTACGTCTAGCGGGGGGGCGTGGCACAGATACGCAGTATTTT.